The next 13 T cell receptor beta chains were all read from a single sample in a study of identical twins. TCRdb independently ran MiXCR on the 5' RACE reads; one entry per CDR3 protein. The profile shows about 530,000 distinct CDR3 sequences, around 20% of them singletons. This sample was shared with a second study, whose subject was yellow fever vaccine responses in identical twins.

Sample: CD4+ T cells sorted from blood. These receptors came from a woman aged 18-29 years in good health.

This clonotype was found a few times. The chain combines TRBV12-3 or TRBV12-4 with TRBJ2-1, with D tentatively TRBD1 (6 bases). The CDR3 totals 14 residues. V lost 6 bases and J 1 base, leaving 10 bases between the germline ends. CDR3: CASRITGSYNEQFF. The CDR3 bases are TGTGCCAGCAGGATTACAGGGTCCTACAATGAGCAGTTCTTC.

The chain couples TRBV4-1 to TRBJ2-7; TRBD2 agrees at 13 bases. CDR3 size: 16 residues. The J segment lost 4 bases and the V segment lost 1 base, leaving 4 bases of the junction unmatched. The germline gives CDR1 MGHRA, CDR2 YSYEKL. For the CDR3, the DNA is TGCGCCAGCAGCCAAGGGAGGACTAGCGGGAGTTACGAGCAGTACTTC. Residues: CASSQGRTSGSYEQYF.

This CDR3 reads CASSVTGTYEQYF. CDR3 DNA sequence: TGTGCCAGCAGCGTGACAGGGACCTACGAGCAGTACTTC. The genes are TRBV12-3 or TRBV12-4 and TRBJ2-7, with 7 bases matching TRBD1. The CDR3 runs to 13 residues. The V segment lost 6 bases and the J segment 2 bases; nucleotides outside the gene matches: 4.

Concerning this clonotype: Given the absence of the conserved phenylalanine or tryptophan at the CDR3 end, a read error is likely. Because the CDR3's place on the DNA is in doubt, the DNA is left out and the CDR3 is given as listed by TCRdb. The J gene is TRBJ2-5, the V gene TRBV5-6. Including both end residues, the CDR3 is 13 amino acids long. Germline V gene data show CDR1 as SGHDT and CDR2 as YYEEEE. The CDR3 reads CASSLGETRTTEV.

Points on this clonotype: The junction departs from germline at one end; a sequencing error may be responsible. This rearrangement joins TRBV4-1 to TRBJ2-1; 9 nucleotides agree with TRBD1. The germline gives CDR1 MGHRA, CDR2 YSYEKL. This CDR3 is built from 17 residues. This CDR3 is CASSQDRGQGTYIEQFF. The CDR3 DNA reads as TGCGCCAGCAGCCAAGATCGGGGACAGGGCACCTACATTGAGCAGTTCTTC.

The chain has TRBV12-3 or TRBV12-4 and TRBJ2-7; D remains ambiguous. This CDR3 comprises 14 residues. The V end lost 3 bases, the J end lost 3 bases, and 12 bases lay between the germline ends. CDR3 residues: CASSFRVLYYEQYF. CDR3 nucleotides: TGTGCCAGCAGTTTCCGGGTCTTATACTACGAGCAGTACTTC.

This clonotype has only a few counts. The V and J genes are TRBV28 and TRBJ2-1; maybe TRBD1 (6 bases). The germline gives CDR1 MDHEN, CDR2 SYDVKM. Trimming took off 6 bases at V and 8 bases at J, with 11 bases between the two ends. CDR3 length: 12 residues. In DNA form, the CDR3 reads TGTGCCAGCAGCCACAGGGATGATGAGCAGTTCTTC. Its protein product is CASSHRDDEQFF.

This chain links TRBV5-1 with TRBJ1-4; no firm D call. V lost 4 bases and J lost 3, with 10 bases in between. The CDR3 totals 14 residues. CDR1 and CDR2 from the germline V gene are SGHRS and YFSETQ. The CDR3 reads CASSPWGSNEKLFF. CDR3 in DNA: TGCGCCAGCAGCCCATGGGGATCTAATGAAAAACTGTTTTTT.

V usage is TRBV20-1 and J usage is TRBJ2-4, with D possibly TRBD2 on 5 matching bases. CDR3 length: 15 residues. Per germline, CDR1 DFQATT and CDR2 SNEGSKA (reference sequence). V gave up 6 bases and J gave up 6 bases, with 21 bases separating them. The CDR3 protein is CSAHPAAQAGNIQYF. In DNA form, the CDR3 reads TGCAGTGCGCACCCCGCCGCTCAGGCGGGAAACATTCAGTACTTC.

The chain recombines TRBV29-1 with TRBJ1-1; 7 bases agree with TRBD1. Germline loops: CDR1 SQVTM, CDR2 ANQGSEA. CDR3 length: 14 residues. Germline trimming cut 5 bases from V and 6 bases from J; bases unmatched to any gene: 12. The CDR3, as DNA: TGCAGCGTTACGGCCGGGACCACAGGGGCTGAAGCTTTCTTT. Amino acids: CSVTAGTTGAEAFF.

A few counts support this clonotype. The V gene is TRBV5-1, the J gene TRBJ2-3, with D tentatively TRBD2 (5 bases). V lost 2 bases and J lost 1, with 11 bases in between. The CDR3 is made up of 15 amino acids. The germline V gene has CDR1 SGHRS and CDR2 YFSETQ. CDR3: CASSFRRAGTDTQYF. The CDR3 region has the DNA TGCGCCAGCAGCTTCCGGCGGGCAGGCACAGATACGCAGTATTTT. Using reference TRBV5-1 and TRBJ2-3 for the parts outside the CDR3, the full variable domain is KAGVTQTPRYLIKTRGQQVTLSCSPISGHRSVSWYQQTPGQGLQFLFEYFSETQRNKGNFPGRFSGRQFSNSRSEMNVSTLELGDSALYLCASSFRRAGTDTQYFGPGTRLTVL.

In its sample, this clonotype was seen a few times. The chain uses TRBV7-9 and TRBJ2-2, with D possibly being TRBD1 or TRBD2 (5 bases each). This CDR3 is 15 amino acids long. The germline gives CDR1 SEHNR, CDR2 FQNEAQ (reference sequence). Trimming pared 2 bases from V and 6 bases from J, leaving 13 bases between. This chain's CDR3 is CASSLRGAKAGELFF. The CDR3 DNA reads TGTGCCAGCAGCTTACGAGGGGCGAAGGCCGGGGAGCTGTTTTTT.

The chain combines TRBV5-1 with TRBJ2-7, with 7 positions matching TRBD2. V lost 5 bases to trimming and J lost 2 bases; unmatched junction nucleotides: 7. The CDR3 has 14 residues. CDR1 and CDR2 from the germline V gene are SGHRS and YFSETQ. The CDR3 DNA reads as TGCGCCAGCAGGGGGGGGGACCGCACCTACGAGCAGTACTTC. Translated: CASRGGDRTYEQYF.